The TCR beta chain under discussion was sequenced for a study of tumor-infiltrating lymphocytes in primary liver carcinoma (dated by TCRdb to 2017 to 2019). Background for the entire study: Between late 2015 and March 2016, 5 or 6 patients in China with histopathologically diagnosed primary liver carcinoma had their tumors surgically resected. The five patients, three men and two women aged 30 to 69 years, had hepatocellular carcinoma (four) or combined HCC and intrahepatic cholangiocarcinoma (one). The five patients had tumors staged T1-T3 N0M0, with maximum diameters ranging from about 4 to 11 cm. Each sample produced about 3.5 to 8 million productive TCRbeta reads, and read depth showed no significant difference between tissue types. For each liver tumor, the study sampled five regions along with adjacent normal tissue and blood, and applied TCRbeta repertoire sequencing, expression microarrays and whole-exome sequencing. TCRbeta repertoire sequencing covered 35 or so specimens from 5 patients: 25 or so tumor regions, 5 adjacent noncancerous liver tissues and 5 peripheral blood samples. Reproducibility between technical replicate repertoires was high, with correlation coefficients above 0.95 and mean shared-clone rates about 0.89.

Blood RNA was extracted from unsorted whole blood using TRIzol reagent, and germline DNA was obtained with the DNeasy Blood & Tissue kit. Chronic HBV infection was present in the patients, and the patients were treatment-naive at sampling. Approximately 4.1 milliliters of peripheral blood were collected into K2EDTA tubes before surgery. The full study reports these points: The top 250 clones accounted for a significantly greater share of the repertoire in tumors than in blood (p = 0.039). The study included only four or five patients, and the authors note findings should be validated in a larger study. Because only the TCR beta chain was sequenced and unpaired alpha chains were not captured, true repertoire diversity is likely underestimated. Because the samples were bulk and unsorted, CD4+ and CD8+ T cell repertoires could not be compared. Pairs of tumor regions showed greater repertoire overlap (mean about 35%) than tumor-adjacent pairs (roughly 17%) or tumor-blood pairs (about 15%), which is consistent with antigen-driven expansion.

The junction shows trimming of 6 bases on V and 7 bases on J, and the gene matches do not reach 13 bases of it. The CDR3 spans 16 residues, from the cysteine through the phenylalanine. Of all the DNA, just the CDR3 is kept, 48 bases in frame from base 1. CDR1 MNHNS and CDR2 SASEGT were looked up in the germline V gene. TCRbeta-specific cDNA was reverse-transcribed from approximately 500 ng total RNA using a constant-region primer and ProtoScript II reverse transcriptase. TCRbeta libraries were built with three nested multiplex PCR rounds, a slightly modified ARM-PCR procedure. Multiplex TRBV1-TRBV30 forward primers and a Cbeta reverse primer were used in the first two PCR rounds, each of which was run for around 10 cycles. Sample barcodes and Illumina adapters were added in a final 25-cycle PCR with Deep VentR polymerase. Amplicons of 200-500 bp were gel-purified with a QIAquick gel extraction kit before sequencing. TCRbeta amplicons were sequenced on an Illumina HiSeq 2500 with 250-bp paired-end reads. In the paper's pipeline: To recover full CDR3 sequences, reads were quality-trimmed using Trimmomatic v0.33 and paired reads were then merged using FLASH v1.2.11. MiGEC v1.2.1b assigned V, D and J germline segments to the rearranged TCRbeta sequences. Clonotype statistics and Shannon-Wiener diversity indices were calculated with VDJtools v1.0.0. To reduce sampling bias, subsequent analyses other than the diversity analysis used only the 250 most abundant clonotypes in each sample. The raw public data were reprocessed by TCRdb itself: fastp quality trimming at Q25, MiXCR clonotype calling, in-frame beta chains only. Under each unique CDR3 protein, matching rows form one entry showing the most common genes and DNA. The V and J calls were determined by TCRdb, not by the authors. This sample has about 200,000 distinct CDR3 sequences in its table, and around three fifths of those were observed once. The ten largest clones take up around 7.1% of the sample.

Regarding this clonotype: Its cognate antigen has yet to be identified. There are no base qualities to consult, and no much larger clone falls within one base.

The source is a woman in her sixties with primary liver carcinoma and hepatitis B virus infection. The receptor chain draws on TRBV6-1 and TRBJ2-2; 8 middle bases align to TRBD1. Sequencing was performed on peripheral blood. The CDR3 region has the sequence CASSLLTGEDIGELFF. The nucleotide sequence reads TGTGCCAGCAGCTTATTGACAGGGGAGGACATCGGGGAGCTGTTTTTT.